This TCR beta chain was sequenced for a study of radiotherapy plus CTLA-4 blockade in lung cancer. Overall study: For around 18% of patients, objective responses occurred, and approximately 31% had disease control.

The study's findings and limits: Response was reportedly best predicted by early blood T cell clone dynamics, with interferon-beta. Blood TCR clones of tumor origin expanded after radiotherapy plus ipilimumab.

Sequenced by immunoSEQ multiplex PCR; TCRdb stores in-frame clones only, minus some. The sample includes tens of thousands of clones, 70% seen only once; the top ten take 4%. The CDR3 is made up of 15 amino acids. Trimming took 2 bases from V and 0 from J, leaving 10 bases between them. Per the germline V gene, CDR1 is KGHSH and CDR2 is LQKENI. Concerning this clone: Its specificity is unknown.

This material consisted of peripheral blood, taken from a patient treated with radiotherapy plus ipilimumab. The V gene is TRBV18, the J gene TRBJ1-1; D might be TRBD1 (5 bases). The source is a human donor with non-small cell lung cancer who had stable disease on radiotherapy plus ipilimumab. CDR3 amino acids: CASSPVSGLNTEAFF. The CDR3 DNA reads TGTGCCAGCTCACCAGTATCAGGGTTGAACACTGAAGCTTTCTTT.